These 19 T cell receptor beta chains originate from one sample sequenced in a study of cytomegalovirus exposure and HLA in healthy donors. PCR primers comprised 60 Vbeta and 13 Jbeta primers. The data were produced by immunoSEQ multiplex PCR, yet TCRdb's version contains in-frame clones alone and is incomplete. This repertoire includes some 120,000 clones. Sequenced material: PBMCs. These receptors originate from a man between 18 and 35 years old in good health and CMV-seronegative.

The chain is built from TRBV6-6 and TRBJ2-1; TRBD2 matches at 14 bases. The CDR3 spans 14 residues. CDR1 and CDR2 (germline): MNHNY, SVGAGI (reference sequence). J gave up 15 bases and V 5 bases, and 9 bases lay outside the gene matches. CDR3 region: CASSPGTSGSSLFF. CDR3 coding DNA: TGTGCCAGCAGTCCTGGGACTAGCGGGAGTTCATTGTTCTTC.

The chain combines TRBV5-1 with TRBJ1-1; 10 bases align to TRBD1. Trimming at V came to 5 bases and at J to 4 bases, leaving 5 bases not matched to a gene. Germline CDR1 is SGHRS and CDR2 is YFSETQ. The CDR3 has 14 residues. DNA for the CDR3: TGCGCCAGCAGGAAGACAGGGGGCATCACTGAAGCTTTCTTT. This codes for CASRKTGGITEAFF.

The gene calls are TRBV11-2 and TRBJ1-1; no clear D. The germline V gene has CDR1 SGHAT and CDR2 FQNNGV. CDR3 length equals 14 residues. Trimming cost V 2 bases and J 1 base, with 8 bases left between them. CDR3 DNA: TGTGCCAGCAGCTTATATCAGGCGAACACTGAAGCTTTCTTT. Its translation: CASSLYQANTEAFF.

CDR3 DNA sequence: TGTGCCAGCAGCTTAAGGCCAGGCACAGATACGCAGTATTTT. Encoded protein: CASSLRPGTDTQYF. The chain employs TRBV7-3 and TRBJ2-3; D uncertain. The CDR3 contains 14 residues. The germline CDR1 and CDR2 sequences are SGHTA and FQGTGA. V lost 1 base and J 1 base, leaving 6 bases between the germline ends.

This chain uses TRBV6-5 with TRBJ2-5; 9 bases agree with TRBD1. With the DNA end fitting TRBJ2-7 better, the J assignment may be wrong. Germline V gene sequence: CDR1 MNHEY, CDR2 SVGAGI. The CDR3 runs to 16 residues. The CDR3 is CASSYRAGQGMHEQYF. CDR3 DNA: TGTGCCAGCAGTTACCGGGCGGGACAGGGTATGCACGAGCAGTACTTC.

This sequence joins TRBV28 and TRBJ1-1, with a tentative D call TRBD1 (5 bases). Trimming shortened V by 11 bases and J by 5 bases, and 21 bases separated the two germline ends. The length of the CDR3 is 14 residues. The V gene's germline CDR1 is MDHEN and CDR2 SYDVKM. The chain's CDR3 is CAVRAGRRGTEAFF. As DNA, the CDR3 is TGTGCCGTCAGGGCGGGACGTAGGGGTACTGAAGCTTTCTTT.

V gene TRBV11-1 combines with J gene TRBJ2-7; no reliable D call. The germline CDR1 and CDR2 sequences are SGHAT and FQDESV (reference sequence). V was trimmed by 4 bases and J by 4 bases, leaving 5 bases between them. The CDR3 is made up of 11 amino acids. For the CDR3, the DNA is TGTGCCAGCAGCTCCCCGTACGAGCAGTACTTC. Amino acids: CASSSPYEQYF.

The V call is TRBV7-9, the J call TRBJ2-7, with a weak D call TRBD2 (6 bases). Germline CDR1 and CDR2: SEHNR and FQNEAQ (reference sequence). V was shortened by 4 bases and J by 2 bases, with 15 bases between the two germline ends. The CDR3 runs to 15 residues. In DNA form, the CDR3 reads TGTGCCAGCAGCTCCCTACGGGACTCAACCTACGAGCAGTACTTC. It is translated as CASSSLRDSTYEQYF.

J is TRBJ2-5 and V is TRBV2; D is possibly TRBD2 (6 bases). The germline V gene has CDR1 SNHLY and CDR2 FYNNEI. The CDR3 sequence is 14 residues long. V gave up 8 bases and J gave up 3 bases, with 16 bases separating them. The DNA for the CDR3 is TGTGCCAGCCCGGTTAGTAGCGGCAAAGAGACCCAGTACTTC. As protein: CASPVSSGKETQYF.

This chain connects TRBV7-3 to TRBJ2-5; 10 positions match TRBD2. CDR1 is SGHTA and CDR2 is FQGTGA in the germline V gene. This CDR3 has 17 residues. V lost 4 bases, J lost 5 bases, and 13 bases stayed unmatched. The CDR3 region has the DNA TGTGCCAGCAGCTCGGGACTAGCGAAAATGGGTCGGGAGACCCAGTACTTC. Its protein is CASSSGLAKMGRETQYF.

The gene calls are TRBV6-1 and TRBJ2-1, with 8 bases lining up with TRBD2. The CDR3 is 16 residues long. Germline V gene lookup returns CDR1 MNHNS and CDR2 SASEGT. V lost 4 bases to trimming and J lost 6 bases; unmatched junction nucleotides: 11. The CDR3 sequence: CASSGGLAGPPNEQFF. The CDR3 nucleotides are TGTGCCAGCAGTGGAGGGCTAGCGGGCCCCCCCAATGAGCAGTTCTTC.

J is TRBJ2-2 and V is TRBV10-1; the D gene is possibly TRBD1 (6 bases). The V end was cut by 4 bases, the J end by 2 bases, with 11 bases between. From germline, CDR1 is WNHNN and CDR2 SYGVQD (reference sequence). The CDR3 totals 15 residues. CDR3 nucleotide sequence: TGCGCCAGCAGTGCGAGGGGGTTAAACACCGGGGAGCTGTTTTTT. This translates into CASSARGLNTGELFF.

V usage is TRBV6-1 and J usage is TRBJ2-1; 7 bases are a match to TRBD2. CDR3 length equals 15 residues. Looked up from germline, CDR1 is MNHNS and CDR2 is SASEGT. Germline trimming cut 4 bases from V and 7 bases from J; bases unmatched to any gene: 10. CDR3 in amino acids: CASSGFGLGKNEQFF. The CDR3 DNA sequence: TGTGCCAGCAGTGGTTTCGGACTAGGAAAAAATGAGCAGTTCTTC.

The genes are TRBV5-1 and TRBJ2-2, with a possible D match to TRBD2 (6 bases). The germline V gene encodes CDR1 SGHRS and CDR2 YFSETQ. The CDR3 contains 16 residues. The V end lost 4 bases, the J end lost 1 base, and 14 bases lay between the germline ends. This CDR3 is CASSPHGSGNTGELFF. The CDR3 DNA sequence: TGCGCCAGCAGCCCGCATGGTAGCGGGAACACCGGGGAGCTGTTTTTT.

The chain is built from TRBV10-3 and TRBJ2-7, with a tentative D call TRBD2 (6 bases). The CDR3 is 13 residues long. CDR1 and CDR2 from the germline V gene are ENHRY and SYGVKD. The V end was cut by 3 bases, the J end by 4 bases, with 10 bases between. For the CDR3, the DNA is TGTGCCATCAGTGATAGCGGAGCGTACGAGCAGTACTTC. Protein product: CAISDSGAYEQYF.

The gene calls are TRBV13 and TRBJ1-1, with D perhaps TRBD1 (6 bases). V lost 1 base and J lost 7, with 13 bases in between. Looked up from germline, CDR1 is PRHDT and CDR2 is FYEKMQ (reference sequence). This CDR3 has 14 amino acids. This chain's CDR3 is CASSLATGHNEAFF. The CDR3 coding sequence is TGTGCCAGCAGCTTAGCTACGGGACATAATGAAGCTTTCTTT. The full variable domain, with the rest looked up from reference TRBV13 and TRBJ1-1, is AAGVIQSPRHLIKEKRETATLKCYPIPRHDTVYWYQQGPGQDPQFLISFYEKMQSDKGSIPDRFSAQQFSDYHSELNMSSLELGDSALYFCASSLATGHNEAFFGQGTRLTVV.

This chain joins TRBV15 and TRBJ1-2; maybe TRBD1 (6 bases). The CDR3 length is 14 residues. The V gene's germline CDR1 is LNHNV and CDR2 YYDKDF (reference sequence). With 6 bases removed from V and 3 bases from J, the gap between germline ends came to 14 bases. CDR3 nucleotides: TGTGCCACCAGGGGCGGGGGCGGTGACTATGGCTACACCTTC. The encoded protein is CATRGGGGDYGYTF.

The J gene is TRBJ2-2, the V gene TRBV5-6, with D tentatively TRBD2 (5 bases). Germline V lookup: CDR1 SGHDT, CDR2 YYEEEE. The V gene lost 0 bases and the J gene lost 5 bases, with 11 bases spanning the gap. The CDR3 consists of 15 residues. CDR3 sequence (DNA): TGTGCCAGCAGCTTGGCACTAGGTGGAACCGGGGAGCTGTTTTTT. Encoded protein: CASSLALGGTGELFF.

This chain uses TRBV18 with TRBJ1-3, with D hard to call. The CDR3 runs 15 residues. V was pared by 4 bases and J by 3 bases, with 13 bases between. Germline assignment: CDR1 KGHSH and CDR2 LQKENI. CDR3 DNA: TGTGCCAGCTCACGGCCGAGAGAGGGTGGAAACACCATATATTTT. Its translation is CASSRPREGGNTIYF.